Listed below are T cell receptor beta chains from one sample, sequenced in a study of graft-versus-host responses after intestinal transplantation. Which antigens these TCRs recognize remains unknown. The assay was immunoSEQ multiplex PCR, and TCRdb's table has in-frame clones only and misses some. The data show 93,000 or so clones, with more than 85% seen just once and more than 0.9% held by the top ten. Sequencing used unstimulated CD8+ T cells sorted from spleen or lymph node cells, obtained before intestinal transplant. Receptors were obtained from a human donor who received an intestinal transplant. Each CDR3 is given with its conserved first and last residue. D genes are given only for firm matches. For some rows the clone size is stated as once, few or many, or as a class when expanded; others skip it.

D gene,clone size,J gene,V gene,CDR3 protein,CDR3 DNA
-,-,TRBJ2-7,TRBV9,CASSGRASTYEQYF,TGTGCCAGCAGCGGCCGGGCTTCGACCTACGAGCAGTACTTC
-,once,TRBJ1-1,TRBV27,CASRTPGRNTEAFF,TGTGCCAGCCGTACCCCAGGGAGGAACACTGAAGCTTTCTTT
-,once,TRBJ2-5,TRBV7-9,CASSLGSDSVKQETQYF,TGTGCCAGCAGCTTAGGATCGGATTCGGTAAAACAAGAGACCCAGTACTTC
-,-,TRBJ1-2,TRBV7-9,CASSFGGGYTF,TGTGCCAGCAGCTTCGGTGGTGGCTACACCTTC
-,-,TRBJ2-7,TRBV2,CATSDTSYEQYF,TGTGCCACGTCGGACACCTCCTACGAGCAGTACTTC
-,-,TRBJ2-6,TRBV30,CAWGQGGGSSGANVLTF,TGTGCCTGGGGTCAAGGGGGCGGGAGCTCTGGGGCCAACGTCCTGACTTTC
-,-,TRBJ1-1,TRBV6-5,CASSSYREGNTEAFF,TGTGCCAGCAGTTCCTACAGGGAGGGGAACACTGAAGCTTTCTTT
TRBD1,-,TRBJ1-5,TRBV18,CASSPVPPGQTSNQPQHF,TGTGCCAGCTCACCCGTACCTCCGGGACAGACCAGCAATCAGCCCCAGCATTTT
-,-,TRBJ1-3,TRBV6-5,CASRPGVSGNTIYF,TGTGCCAGCAGGCCAGGGGTTTCTGGAAACACCATATATTTT
-,-,TRBJ2-6,TRBV9,CASSFTGANVLTF,TGTGCCAGCAGCTTTACTGGGGCCAACGTCCTGACTTTC
TRBD2,-,TRBJ2-1,TRBV27,CASSFGTSVYNEQFF,TGTGCCAGCAGTTTTGGGACTAGCGTCTACAATGAGCAGTTCTTC
-,-,TRBJ1-3,TRBV2,CASSENLGRNTIYF,TGTGCCAGCAGTGAAAACCTGGGGAGAAACACCATATATTTT
-,-,TRBJ1-6,TRBV7-9,CASSLEPSSYNSPLHF,TGTGCCAGCAGCTTAGAACCGAGCTCCTATAATTCACCCCTCCACTTT
TRBD2,-,TRBJ2-3,TRBV29-1,CSVVPSGISTDTQYF,TGCAGCGTCGTACCTAGCGGAATAAGCACAGATACGCAGTATTTT
-,-,TRBJ1-1,TRBV19,CASSIPWGGLSTDNTEAFF,TGTGCCAGTAGTATCCCTTGGGGGGGACTTTCGACAGACAACACTGAAGCTTTCTTT
TRBD2,once,TRBJ2-2,TRBV27,CASRHRAGGVTGELFF,TGTGCCAGCAGACACAGAGCGGGGGGAGTTACCGGGGAGCTGTTTTTT
-,-,TRBJ1-2,TRBV15,CATSRDPPRGGYTF,TGTGCCACCAGCAGAGATCCCCCTAGGGGAGGCTACACCTTC
TRBD1,-,TRBJ2-2,TRBV7-9,CASNHGTGVPGELFF,TGTGCCAGCAACCACGGGACAGGGGTTCCCGGGGAGCTGTTTTTT
-,-,TRBJ2-1,TRBV19,CASSNGLYNEQFF,TGTGCCAGTAGTAACGGCCTATACAATGAGCAGTTCTTC
-,-,TRBJ1-1,TRBV11-2,CASSLWGRVGLTEAFF,TGTGCCAGCAGCTTATGGGGCAGGGTGGGATTAACTGAAGCTTTCTTT
-,-,TRBJ2-7,TRBV6-1,CASSYAYEQYF,TGTGCCAGCAGTTATGCGTACGAGCAGTACTTC
-,-,TRBJ2-3,TRBV27,CASTDDTDTQYF,TGTGCCAGCACAGATGATACAGATACGCAGTATTTT
-,-,TRBJ2-5,TRBV15,CATSREGETQYF,TGTGCCACCAGCAGAGAGGGAGAGACCCAGTACTTC
TRBD1,-,TRBJ2-2,TRBV7-9,CASSLIGTANTGELFF,TGTGCCAGCAGCTTAATCGGGACAGCGAACACCGGGGAGCTGTTTTTT
-,once,TRBJ2-7,TRBV27,CASSAAAMGEHTYEQYF,TGTGCCAGCAGTGCAGCCGCGATGGGGGAGCACACCTACGAGCAGTACTTC
TRBD2,-,TRBJ2-2,TRBV7-3,CASSHGTSGGSNTGELFF,TGTGCCAGCAGCCATGGGACTAGCGGGGGGTCGAACACCGGGGAGCTGTTTTTT
-,-,TRBJ2-7,TRBV13,CASSPTGSRGSYEQYF,TGTGCCAGCAGCCCAACAGGGTCCAGGGGCTCCTACGAGCAGTACTTC
-,-,TRBJ1-1,TRBV4-1,CASSPEGGGNTEAFF,TGCGCCAGCAGCCCAGAAGGAGGGGGGAACACTGAAGCTTTCTTT
-,-,TRBJ2-1,TRBV7-9,CASSFSGRGEESEQFF,TGTGCCAGCAGCTTTTCGGGTAGGGGAGAGGAAAGTGAGCAGTTCTTC
-,-,TRBJ2-1,TRBV11-3,CASSLEGAVLGNEQFF,TGTGCCAGCAGCTTAGAGGGGGCGGTACTGGGGAATGAGCAGTTCTTC
-,-,TRBJ2-1,TRBV7-9,CASEGGSYNEQFF,TGTGCCAGCGAAGGGGGTTCCTACAATGAGCAGTTCTTC
-,once,TRBJ2-7,TRBV5-1,CASSRFENDEQYF,TGCGCCAGCTCTCGCTTCGAGAACGACGAGCAGTACTTC
-,-,TRBJ2-5,TRBV4-1,CASSQDAGWETQYF,TGCGCCAGCAGCCAAGATGCAGGTTGGGAGACCCAGTACTTC
-,-,TRBJ1-3,TRBV5-1,CASSSSFGSGNTIYF,TGCGCCAGCAGCTCCAGCTTTGGTTCTGGAAACACCATATATTTT
-,-,TRBJ2-7,TRBV7-2,CASSLVFPDYEQYF,TGTGCCAGCAGCTTAGTGTTTCCGGACTACGAGCAGTACTTC
-,-,TRBJ1-2,TRBV25-1,CASNPPTHQENYGYTF,TGTGCCAGCAATCCGCCCACCCACCAAGAGAACTATGGCTACACCTTC
-,-,TRBJ1-2,TRBV7-6,CASSSQGLIGYTF,TGTGCCAGCAGCTCACAGGGCTTAATTGGCTACACCTTC
-,-,TRBJ1-1,TRBV15,CATSRDQSGGRHLNTEAFF,TGTGCCACCAGCAGAGATCAGTCGGGGGGGCGACATTTAAACACTGAAGCTTTCTTT
TRBD2,-,TRBJ2-7,TRBV28,CASSLFAGRGASYEQYF,TGTGCCAGCAGTTTATTCGCAGGGCGGGGGGCCTCCTACGAGCAGTACTTC
TRBD1,-,TRBJ2-7,TRBV11-2,CASSGYGTGSYEQYF,TGTGCCAGCAGCGGATACGGGACAGGGTCCTACGAGCAGTACTTC
-,-,TRBJ1-3,TRBV6-1,CASSEALGISGNTIYF,TGTGCCAGCAGTGAAGCGCTCGGGATCTCTGGAAACACCATATATTTT
-,-,TRBJ1-3,TRBV5-1,CASSPRDSLRSFGNTIYF,TGCGCCAGCAGCCCGAGGGACTCCTTAAGGTCCTTCGGAAACACCATATATTTT
TRBD2,-,TRBJ2-7,TRBV30,CAWSLWGGAYEQYF,TGTGCCTGGAGTTTGTGGGGGGGGGCCTACGAGCAGTACTTC
TRBD1,-,TRBJ1-1,TRBV18,CASSPPWDRLEAFF,TGTGCCAGCTCACCCCCTTGGGACAGACTCGAAGCTTTCTTT
TRBD1,-,TRBJ2-7,TRBV4-1,CASSQGQGTVQYF,TGCGCCAGCAGCCAGGGACAGGGAACCGTGCAGTACTTC
TRBD1,once,TRBJ2-3,TRBV9,CASSRRDRGLEDTQYF,TGTGCCAGCAGTCGCCGGGACAGGGGTCTCGAAGATACGCAGTATTTT